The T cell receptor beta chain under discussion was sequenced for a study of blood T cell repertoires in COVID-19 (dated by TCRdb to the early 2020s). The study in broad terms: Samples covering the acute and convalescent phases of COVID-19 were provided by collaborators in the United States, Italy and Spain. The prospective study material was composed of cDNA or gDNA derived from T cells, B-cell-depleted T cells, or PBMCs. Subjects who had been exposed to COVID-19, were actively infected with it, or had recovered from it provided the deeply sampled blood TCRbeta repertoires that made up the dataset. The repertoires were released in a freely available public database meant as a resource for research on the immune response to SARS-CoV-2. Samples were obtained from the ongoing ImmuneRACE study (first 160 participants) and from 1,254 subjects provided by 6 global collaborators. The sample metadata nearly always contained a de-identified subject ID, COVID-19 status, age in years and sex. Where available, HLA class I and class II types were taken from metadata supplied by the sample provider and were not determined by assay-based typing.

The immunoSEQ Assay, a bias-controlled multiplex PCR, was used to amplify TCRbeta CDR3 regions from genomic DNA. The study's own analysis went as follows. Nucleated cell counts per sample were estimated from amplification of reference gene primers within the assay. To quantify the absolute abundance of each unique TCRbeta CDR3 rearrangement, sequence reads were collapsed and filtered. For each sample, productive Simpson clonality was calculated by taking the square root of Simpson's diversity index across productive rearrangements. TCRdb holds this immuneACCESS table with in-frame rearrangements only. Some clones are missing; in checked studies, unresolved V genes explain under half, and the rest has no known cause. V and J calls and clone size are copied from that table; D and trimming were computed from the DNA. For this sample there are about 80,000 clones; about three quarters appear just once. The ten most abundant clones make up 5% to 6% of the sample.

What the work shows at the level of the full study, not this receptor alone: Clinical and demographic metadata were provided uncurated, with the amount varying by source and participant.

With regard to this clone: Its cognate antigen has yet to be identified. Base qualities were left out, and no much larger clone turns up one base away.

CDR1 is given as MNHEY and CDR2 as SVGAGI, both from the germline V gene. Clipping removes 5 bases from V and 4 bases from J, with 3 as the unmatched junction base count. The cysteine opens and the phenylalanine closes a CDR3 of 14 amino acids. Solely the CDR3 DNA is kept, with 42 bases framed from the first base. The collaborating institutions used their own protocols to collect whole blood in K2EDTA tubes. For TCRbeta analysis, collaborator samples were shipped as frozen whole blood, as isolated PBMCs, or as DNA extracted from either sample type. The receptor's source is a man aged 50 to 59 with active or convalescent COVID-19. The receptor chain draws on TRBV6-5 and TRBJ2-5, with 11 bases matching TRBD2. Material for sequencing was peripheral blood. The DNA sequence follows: TGTGCCAGCAGTCGAGGACTAGCGGGAGAGACCCAGTACTTC. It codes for CASSRGLAGETQYF.